A single sample is the source of the 22 T cell receptor beta chains below, sequenced in a study of T-cell reconstitution after alpha-beta-depleted transplantation in children. General study results and limits: T-cell numbers and diversity one year post-transplant derived largely from freshly generated T cells.

Unique molecular identifiers were incorporated during preparation of the TCRbeta library. TCRdb reanalysed the PCR reads using MiXCR and keeps one entry per CDR3 protein. Seen here are some 300,000 distinct CDR3 sequences, 6.5% to 9% observed once, and the top ten hold approximately 9.1%. Which antigens these TCRs recognize remains unknown. The source was peripheral blood, collected 360 days after TCRalphabeta/CD19-depleted stem cell transplant. These receptors were obtained from a female patient aged 2-15 years who had a stem cell transplant for Fanconi anemia, so the T cells may come from the graft donor.

The chain employs TRBV20-1 and TRBJ2-1; 13 positions match TRBD2. The CDR3 extends over 14 amino acids. CDR1 is DFQATT, CDR2 SNEGSKA, per germline (reference sequence). The J segment lost 10 bases and the V segment lost 6 bases, leaving 9 bases of the junction unmatched. The CDR3 protein is CSAKRTSGSREQFF. In DNA, the CDR3 is TGCAGTGCCAAAAGGACTAGCGGGAGTCGGGAGCAGTTCTTC.

This clonotype was seen many times. V and J are TRBV5-1 and TRBJ2-1; 8 nucleotides agree with TRBD1. CDR3 length: 17 amino acids. In germline, CDR1 is SGHRS, CDR2 YFSETQ. Unmatched junction bases numbered 11, after V lost 0 bases and J lost 6 bases. As DNA, the CDR3 is TGCGCCAGCAGCTTGGCTACAGGGGGTCTTAGGTTCAATGAGCAGTTCTTC. Its protein product is CASSLATGGLRFNEQFF.

This clonotype was counted many times. The chain employs TRBV7-7 and TRBJ2-5; 8 positions agree with TRBD2. V lost 5 bases, J lost 14 bases, and 13 bases stayed unmatched. The CDR3 is 13 amino acids. Germline values: CDR1 SSHAT, CDR2 FNYEAQ (reference sequence). The CDR3 nucleotides are TGTGCCAGCAGCCCTTTCCCCAAAGCGGGAGTTTACTTC. Amino acid sequence: CASSPFPKAGVYF.

This clonotype was detected many times. The chain carries TRBV12-3 or TRBV12-4 and TRBJ1-3; the match to TRBD1 covers 7 bases. The ends lost 6 bases at V and 8 bases at J; junction bases unmatched: 4. The CDR3 totals 12 residues. This chain's CDR3 is CASRAGQDTIYF. Here the CDR3 DNA reads TGTGCCAGCAGGGCAGGACAGGACACCATATATTTT.

This clonotype has a handful of counts. This chain uses TRBV20-1 with TRBJ1-2; D might be TRBD1 (5 bases). V lost 5 bases and J 9 bases, leaving 19 bases between the germline ends. This CDR3 is 13 amino acids long. The germline gives CDR1 DFQATT, CDR2 SNEGSKA (reference sequence). The CDR3: CSAPPDTLGSYTF. The CDR3 coding sequence is TGCAGTGCTCCGCCGGACACATTAGGTAGCTACACCTTC.

The chain uses TRBV20-1 and TRBJ2-2, with 10 bases aligning to TRBD2. V was clipped by 0 bases and J by 6 bases; unmatched bases: 10. This CDR3 has 17 amino acids. Germline CDR1 DFQATT, CDR2 SNEGSKA (reference sequence). The CDR3 loop is CSARDKVAGGFSGELFF. CDR3 DNA sequence: TGCAGTGCTAGAGATAAGGTAGCGGGAGGTTTCTCCGGGGAGCTGTTTTTT.

This clonotype was recorded at least ten times. The chain is built from TRBV4-1 and TRBJ2-3, with TRBD2 matching over 13 bases. Trimming at V came to 0 bases and at J to 6 bases, leaving 6 bases not matched to a gene. The CDR3 has 17 residues. Germline V gene sequence: CDR1 MGHRA, CDR2 YSYEKL. The CDR3 loop is CASSQDVGLAGRDTQYF. The CDR3, as DNA: TGCGCCAGCAGCCAAGATGTGGGACTAGCGGGAAGGGATACGCAGTATTTT.

Ten or more counts support this clonotype. V gene TRBV5-1 combines with J gene TRBJ2-1; tentative D call: TRBD1 (6 bases). V shed 2 bases and J shed 5 bases, with 14 bases lying between them. Germline V lookup: CDR1 SGHRS, CDR2 YFSETQ. This CDR3 is built from 15 residues. Here the CDR3 reads CASSLTGIEHNEQFF. The CDR3 DNA sequence: TGCGCCAGCAGCTTAACAGGGATAGAACACAATGAGCAGTTCTTC.

This clonotype was observed many times. The J gene is TRBJ2-5, the V gene TRBV2, with D possibly being TRBD2 (5 bases). The CDR3 has 16 residues. Trimming removed 2 bases from V and 5 bases from J, with 18 bases in between. Looked up from germline, CDR1 is SNHLY and CDR2 is FYNNEI. CDR3 nucleotide sequence: TGTGCCAGCAGTGAAATGGGGAGAGTCGCTGCGGAGACCCAGTACTTC. Translated, it gives CASSEMGRVAAETQYF.

The V gene is TRBV14, the J gene TRBJ2-7; D unclear. The DNA end lines up better with TRBJ2-1; the J call may be wrong. CDR3 length equals 13 residues. Germline CDR1 is SGHDN and CDR2 is FVKESK. The DNA of the CDR3 is TGTGCCAGCAGCCAAGTCCGTGATTACGAGCAGTTCTTC. Its protein is CASSQVRDYEQFF.

A word on this clonotype: Given a much more abundant clone one base away, this may be a read error. The conserved phenylalanine or tryptophan normally closing the CDR3 is absent here, so this likely arose from a read error. The rearrangement uses TRBV6-2 or TRBV6-3 and TRBJ1-2; D is ambiguous. The CDR3 is made up of 17 amino acids. Germline loops: CDR1 MNHEY, CDR2 SVGEGT. The V end was cut by 6 bases, the J end by 6 bases, with 26 bases between. The CDR3 nucleotides read TGTGCCAGCAGCCACCCAGTTCGATTTACCGCGGAGGATGGCTACACCTGC. This codes for CASSHPVRFTAEDGYTC.

This clonotype has ten or more counts. The chain combines TRBV6-6 with TRBJ1-1; 7 positions agree with TRBD1. Germline V gives CDR1 MNHNY, CDR2 SVGAGI (reference sequence). V lost 2 bases and J lost 5; bases outside the gene matches: 2. The CDR3 has 13 residues. The CDR3 loop is CASSYPDRTEAFF. The DNA for the CDR3 is TGTGCCAGCAGTTACCCGGACAGGACTGAAGCTTTCTTT.

This clonotype was picked up many times. This sequence joins TRBV29-1 and TRBJ2-3; 7 positions agree with TRBD2. Unmatched junction bases numbered 5, after V lost 4 bases and J lost 4 bases. This CDR3 has 13 amino acids. Germline lookup yields CDR1 SQVTM and CDR2 ANQGSEA. The CDR3 nucleotides are TGCAGCGTTGCCAGGGAGGGCCCAGATACGCAGTATTTT. Translation gives CSVAREGPDTQYF.

This clonotype appeared many times. The chain combines TRBV10-3 with TRBJ1-2; TRBD1 aligns across 12 bases. With 6 bases clipped from V and 3 bases from J, the junction kept 8 bases outside the gene matches. This CDR3 region has 16 residues. In germline, CDR1 is ENHRY, CDR2 SYGVKD. The CDR3 sequence: CAIRPEGQGAHYGYTF. CDR3 DNA: TGTGCCATCAGACCTGAGGGACAGGGGGCCCACTATGGCTACACCTTC.

This clonotype was observed at least ten times. The chain joins TRBV7-3 to TRBJ2-1; D uncertain. V was pared by 2 bases and J by 0 bases, with 8 bases between. Per the germline V gene, CDR1 is SGHTA and CDR2 is FQGTGA. The CDR3 is made up of 15 amino acids. The CDR3 DNA reads as TGTGCCAGCAGCTTACGGCAAGACTCCTACAATGAGCAGTTCTTC. Translated: CASSLRQDSYNEQFF.

In its sample, this clonotype was seen many times. The genes are TRBV20-1 and TRBJ2-5, with D tentatively TRBD2 (6 bases). Trimming took off 0 bases at V and 5 bases at J, with 19 bases between the two ends. Germline CDR1 reads DFQATT; CDR2 reads SNEGSKA (reference sequence). This CDR3 is 16 amino acids long. The CDR3 loop is CSAREGWRGLMETQYF. The CDR3 region has the DNA TGCAGTGCTAGAGAAGGCTGGCGGGGCTTAATGGAGACCCAGTACTTC.

This clonotype was counted a few times. The chain joins TRBV12-3 or TRBV12-4 to TRBJ1-4; 8 bases are shared with TRBD1. Losses at the gene ends were 6 bases for V and 5 bases for J; bases not matched to a gene: 17. The CDR3 spans 18 residues. The CDR3 sequence: CASSSTGGPRIPNEKLFF. The CDR3 nucleotides are TGTGCCAGCAGCAGTACAGGGGGTCCTCGAATTCCGAATGAAAAACTGTTTTTT.

This clonotype showed up just a few times. The rearrangement joins TRBV11-2 to TRBJ1-3; no firm D call. V shed 4 bases and J shed 4 bases, with 14 bases lying between them. The CDR3 length is 15 residues. Germline V CDR1 and CDR2: SGHAT, FQNNGV. The CDR3 protein is CASSSQGGLGNTIYF. CDR3 nucleotides: TGTGCCAGCAGCTCCCAAGGAGGTCTAGGAAACACCATATATTTT.

The chain carries TRBV5-6 and TRBJ1-3; no clear D. The CDR3 covers 14 residues. V was trimmed by 3 bases and J by 4 bases, leaving 11 bases between them. The germline V gene encodes CDR1 SGHDT and CDR2 YYEEEE. CDR3 bases: TGTGCCAGCAGCTACCCAGGTTTAGGAAACACCATATATTTT. Amino acids: CASSYPGLGNTIYF. Based on the CDR3 plus reference TRBV5-6 and TRBJ1-3, the full variable domain is DAGVTQSPTHLIKTRGQQVTLRCSPKSGHDTVSWYQQALGQGPQFIFQYYEEEERQRGNFPDRFSGHQFPNYSSELNVNALLLGDSALYLCASSYPGLGNTIYFGEGSWLTVV.

In this sample, this clonotype turned up many times. The chain joins TRBV27 to TRBJ2-1; D is perhaps TRBD2 (5 bases). CDR1 is MNHEY and CDR2 is SMNVEV in the germline V gene (reference sequence). CDR3 length: 14 residues. V lost 4 bases and J 5 bases, leaving 12 bases between the germline ends. The CDR3 nucleotides read TGTGCCAGCAGTTCGAGGACGGGGAACAATGAGCAGTTCTTC. Protein: CASSSRTGNNEQFF.

This sequence joins TRBV5-1 and TRBJ2-5; 8 bases agree with TRBD2. Germline V gives CDR1 SGHRS, CDR2 YFSETQ. The CDR3 has 15 amino acids. Trimming took 2 bases from V and 4 from J; bases not matched to a gene: 7. CDR3 sequence: CASSLSGTSPETQYF. CDR3 DNA: TGCGCCAGCAGCTTATCCGGGACTAGTCCAGAGACCCAGTACTTC.

A few counts support this clonotype. The chain joins TRBV7-2 to TRBJ1-1; D not resolved. Deletions cut 3 bases from V and 14 bases from J, with 16 bases between. The CDR3 is made up of 12 amino acids. CDR1 and CDR2 (germline): SGHTA, FQGNSA. The CDR3 here is CASSLRRGHPFF. As DNA, the CDR3 is TGTGCCAGCAGCTTGCGAAGAGGCCACCCCTTCTTT.